The clone carrying this T cell receptor beta chain has just one count. Antigen unknown. These data belong to a study of shared clonotypes between healthy human individuals. Study information: Three plates each covered CD4 naive and memory; CD8 naive two, CD8 memory one.

Whole-study results and caveats: The researchers took only blood, and tissue repertoires probably look different.

The naive CD8 subset, CD45RO-negative cells positively selected for CCR7, excluded terminally differentiated effector memory CD45RA+ cells. Germline V gives CDR1 LNHNV, CDR2 YYDKDF (reference sequence). Trimming took 5 bases from V and 8 from J; bases not matched to a gene: 2. The CDR3 sequence is 13 residues long. Once extracted for a subset, genomic DNA was divided evenly among several immunoSEQ plates. Some clones are missing from TCRdb's copy, which holds only in-frame ones; the method was immunoSEQ multiplex PCR. The data hold approximately 1.9 million clones, with roughly 95% observed a single time.

The sample consisted of naive CD8+ T cells from PBMCs. The V call is TRBV15, the J call TRBJ1-4; 10 nucleotides match TRBD1. This clonotype was sampled from a man aged 18 to 30 in good health. Some clones in this sample may be carry-over from other donors' samples. CDR3 nucleotide sequence: TGTGCCACCAGCGACAGGGGGCCCGAAAAACTGTTTTTT. Encoded protein: CATSDRGPEKLFF.